This is a list of T cell receptor beta chains from one sample in a study of T-cell memory formation after mild COVID-19. TCRdb used MiXCR to reprocess the 5' RACE reads, holding one entry per CDR3 protein. This table holds tens of thousands of distinct CDR3 sequences, around a quarter found once. Sequencing was performed on PBMCs or a T cell subset sorted from them (not recorded which). The receptor set was obtained from a man between 18 and 35 years old who had mild COVID-19 (a few samples of this study predate the infection). Cell type and time point are not known. CDR3s include the opening cysteine and the closing phenylalanine or tryptophan. The D gene is left open where the match is weak. The listing skips clone size in some rows; elsewhere it reads once, few, many or a size class.

D gene	V gene	clone size	J gene	CDR3 protein	CDR3 DNA
TRBD1	TRBV7-2	few	TRBJ1-2	CASSSYRGHGYTF	TGTGCCAGCAGCTCGTACAGGGGGCATGGCTACACCTTC
.	TRBV12-3/TRBV12-4	.	TRBJ1-4	CASSQGVTNEKLFF	TGTGCCAGCAGCCAAGGGGTAACTAATGAAAAACTGTTTTTT
TRBD1	TRBV5-1	.	TRBJ2-3	CASSLGYRGSTDTQYF	TGCGCCAGCAGCTTGGGCTACAGGGGAAGCACAGATACGCAGTATTTT
.	TRBV5-1	.	TRBJ2-3	CASRDTLADTQYF	TGCGCCAGCAGGGACACCCTAGCGGATACGCAGTATTTT
.	TRBV7-6	.	TRBJ2-3	CASSQFRGGTDTQYF	TGTGCCAGCAGCCAATTCAGGGGTGGTACTGATACGCAGTATTTT
.	TRBV7-9	few	TRBJ1-1	CASSPRGNTEAFF	TGTGCCAGCAGCCCCAGGGGGAACACTGAAGCTTTCTTT
TRBD2	TRBV5-1	.	TRBJ2-1	CASSSGGNYNEQFF	TGCGCCAGCAGCTCGGGGGGGAATTACAATGAGCAGTTCTTC
.	TRBV7-9	few	TRBJ1-5	CASSLWSQPQHF	TGTGCCAGCAGCCTATGGAGCCAGCCCCAGCATTTT
.	TRBV7-9	.	TRBJ1-3	CASSLGSLSGNTIYF	TGTGCCAGCAGCTTAGGCTCGCTCTCTGGAAACACCATATATTTT
.	TRBV7-9	few	TRBJ2-7	CASRGGNGYEQYF	TGTGCCAGCAGAGGTGGTAACGGGTACGAGCAGTACTTC
.	TRBV14	few	TRBJ2-7	CASSLGGWWEQYF	TGTGCCAGCAGCCTCGGGGGCTGGTGGGAGCAGTACTTC
.	TRBV4-1	few	TRBJ2-3	CASSQEGGLPAADTQYF	TGCGCCAGCAGCCAAGAAGGGGGACTCCCTGCGGCAGATACGCAGTATTTT
.	TRBV29-1	few	TRBJ2-3	CSVARNTQYF	TGCAGCGTTGCTAGAAATACGCAGTATTTT
.	TRBV6-5	few	TRBJ2-1	CASSYSRRGPSYNEQFF	TGTGCCAGCAGTTACTCGAGGCGGGGGCCCTCCTACAATGAGCAGTTCTTC
.	TRBV15	.	TRBJ2-5	CATSQWGTGEGIEETQYF	TGTGCCACCAGCCAATGGGGGACCGGGGAAGGGATAGAGGAGACCCAGTACTTC
TRBD2	TRBV7-2	few	TRBJ2-3	CASTAGGEADTQYF	TGTGCCAGCACTGCCGGGGGGGAAGCAGATACGCAGTATTTT
.	TRBV27	.	TRBJ1-6	CASSLSPGSPLHF	TGTGCCAGCAGTTTATCGCCGGGATCACCCCTCCACTTT
.	TRBV10-3	.	TRBJ2-1	CAISESPSAAYNEQFF	TGTGCCATCAGTGAGTCCCCTAGCGCCGCCTACAATGAGCAGTTCTTC
.	TRBV6-2/TRBV6-3	.	TRBJ1-5	CASSYGSGAQPQHF	TGTGCCAGCAGTTACGGGTCTGGTGCCCAGCCCCAGCATTTT
.	TRBV6-2/TRBV6-3	.	TRBJ2-5	CASSYDGSGDGDETQYF	TGTGCCAGCAGTTACGATGGATCTGGGGACGGTGACGAGACCCAGTACTTC
.	TRBV4-1	few	TRBJ2-3	CASSQESSALGTDTQYF	TGCGCCAGCAGCCAAGAGTCAAGCGCCCTGGGCACAGATACGCAGTATTTT
.	TRBV24-1	.	TRBJ2-3	CATSDLDSADTQYF	TGTGCCACCAGTGATTTGGACAGCGCAGATACGCAGTATTTT
TRBD1	TRBV6-4	few	TRBJ2-2	CASSDGTGGNTGELFF	TGTGCCAGCAGTGACGGGACAGGGGGCAACACCGGGGAGCTGTTTTTT
.	TRBV12-5	.	TRBJ2-5	CASGRPGEETQYF	TGTGCTAGTGGCCGCCCAGGGGAAGAGACCCAGTACTTC
.	TRBV7-8	.	TRBJ2-2	CASSPHYTGELFF	TGTGCCAGCAGCCCCCACTACACCGGGGAGCTGTTTTTT
.	TRBV4-1	few	TRBJ2-5	CASSQGPSGYQETQYF	TGCGCCAGCAGCCAAGGGCCAAGTGGGTACCAAGAGACCCAGTACTTC
.	TRBV6-5	many	TRBJ1-1	CASGPSLLTEAFF	TGTGCCAGCGGGCCGTCTCTTCTCACTGAAGCTTTCTTT
.	TRBV4-3	few	TRBJ1-6	CASSQGRHTNSPLHF	TGCGCCAGCAGCCAAGGACGACATACTAATTCACCCCTCCACTTT
TRBD1	TRBV27	.	TRBJ2-7	CASSWGGTGDEQYF	TGTGCCAGCAGTTGGGGAGGGACAGGGGACGAGCAGTACTTC
TRBD2	TRBV7-8	few	TRBJ2-1	CASSRTSGGGYNEQFF	TGTGCCAGCAGCCGGACTAGCGGGGGGGGTTACAATGAGCAGTTCTTC
.	TRBV5-1	few	TRBJ1-2	CASSLIGAPYGYTF	TGCGCCAGCAGCTTGATCGGGGCCCCCTATGGCTACACCTTC
TRBD1	TRBV5-1	many	TRBJ2-4	CASSLGQGVNIQYF	TGCGCCAGCAGCTTGGGACAGGGGGTAAACATTCAGTACTTC
.	TRBV29-1	few	TRBJ2-7	CSVELQGRKSYEQYF	TGCAGCGTTGAACTTCAGGGGCGGAAATCCTACGAGCAGTACTTC
TRBD1	TRBV7-2	few	TRBJ2-5	CASSLVRTGMGETQYF	TGTGCCAGCAGCTTAGTTCGGACAGGGATGGGAGAGACCCAGTACTTC
TRBD2	TRBV6-2/TRBV6-3	few	TRBJ2-1	CASSSTSGDEQFF	TGTGCCAGCAGTTCTACTAGCGGGGATGAGCAGTTCTTC
.	TRBV9	.	TRBJ2-7	CASSPRESHEQYF	TGTGCCAGCAGCCCCCGGGAGAGCCACGAGCAGTACTTC
TRBD1	TRBV11-2	.	TRBJ2-7	CASRLGQGVHQYF	TGTGCCAGCAGATTAGGACAGGGCGTCCATCAGTACTTC
.	TRBV4-1	few	TRBJ2-5	CASSQETGSPIQETQYF	TGCGCCAGCAGCCAGGAAACAGGGAGCCCGATCCAAGAGACCCAGTACTTC
.	TRBV4-2	.	TRBJ1-1	CASSQDVGRNTEAFF	TGTGCCAGCAGCCAAGATGTAGGACGGAACACTGAAGCTTTCTTT
.	TRBV6-2/TRBV6-3	.	TRBJ2-2	CASSYLQDNTGELFF	TGTGCCAGCAGTTACTTACAGGATAACACCGGGGAGCTGTTTTTT
TRBD1	TRBV6-1	.	TRBJ2-7	CASSEGGTGVYEQYF	TGTGCCAGCAGTGAAGGTGGGACAGGGGTCTACGAGCAGTACTTC
TRBD1	TRBV7-9	.	TRBJ2-1	CASSFVDRGNEQFF	TGTGCCAGCAGCTTTGTTGACAGGGGTAATGAGCAGTTCTTC
.	TRBV14	.	TRBJ2-6	CASSHTGANVLTF	TGTGCCAGCAGCCACACTGGGGCCAACGTCCTGACTTTC
.	TRBV9	.	TRBJ1-1	CASSAGNTEAFF	TGTGCCAGCAGTGCCGGGAACACTGAAGCTTTCTTT
.	TRBV5-5	.	TRBJ1-1	CASSYNGMNTEAFF	TGTGCCAGCAGTTACAATGGCATGAACACTGAAGCTTTCTTT